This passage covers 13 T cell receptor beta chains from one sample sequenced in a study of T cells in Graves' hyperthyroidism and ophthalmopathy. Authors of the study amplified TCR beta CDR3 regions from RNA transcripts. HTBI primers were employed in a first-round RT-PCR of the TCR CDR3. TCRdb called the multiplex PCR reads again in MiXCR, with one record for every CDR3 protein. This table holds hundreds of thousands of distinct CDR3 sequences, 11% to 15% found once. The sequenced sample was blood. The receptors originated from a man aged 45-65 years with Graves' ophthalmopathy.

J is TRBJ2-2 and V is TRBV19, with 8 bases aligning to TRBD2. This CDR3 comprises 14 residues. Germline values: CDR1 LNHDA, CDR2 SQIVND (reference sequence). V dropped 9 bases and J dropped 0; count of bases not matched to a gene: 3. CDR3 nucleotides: TGTGCCAGCGGACTAGCTGCGAACACCGGGGAGCTGTTTTTT. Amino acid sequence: CASGLAANTGELFF.

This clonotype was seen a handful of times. For the CDR3, the DNA is TGCGCCAGCAGCCAAGTTTGGCAGGGGGCCGACTATGGCTACACCTTC. This gives the protein CASSQVWQGADYGYTF. The V call is TRBV4-1, the J call TRBJ1-2; 8 bases are shared with TRBD1. This CDR3 spans 16 amino acids. J lost 3 bases, V lost 1 base, and 7 bases had no gene match. CDR1 is MGHRA, CDR2 YSYEKL, per germline.

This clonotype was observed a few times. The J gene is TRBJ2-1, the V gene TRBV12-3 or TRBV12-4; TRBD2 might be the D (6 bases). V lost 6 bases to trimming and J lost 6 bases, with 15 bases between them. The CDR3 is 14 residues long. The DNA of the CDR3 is TGTGCCAGCAGCACTAAGACTAGTCTCAATGAGCAGTTCTTC. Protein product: CASSTKTSLNEQFF.

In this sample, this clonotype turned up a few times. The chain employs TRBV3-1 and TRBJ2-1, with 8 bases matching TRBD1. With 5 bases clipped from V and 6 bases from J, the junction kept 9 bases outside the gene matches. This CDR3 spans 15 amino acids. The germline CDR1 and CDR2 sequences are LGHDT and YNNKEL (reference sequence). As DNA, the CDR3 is TGTGCCAGCAGCTACTCGGACAGGGTTGGCAATGAGCAGTTCTTC. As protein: CASSYSDRVGNEQFF.

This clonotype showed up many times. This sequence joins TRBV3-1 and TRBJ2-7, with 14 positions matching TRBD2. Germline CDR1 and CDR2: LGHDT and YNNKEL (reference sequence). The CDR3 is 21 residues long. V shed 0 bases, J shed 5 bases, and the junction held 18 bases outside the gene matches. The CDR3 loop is CASSQESEPGTSGSFGHEQYF. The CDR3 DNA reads TGTGCCAGCAGCCAAGAGTCCGAACCCGGGACTAGCGGGAGCTTCGGCCACGAGCAGTACTTC.

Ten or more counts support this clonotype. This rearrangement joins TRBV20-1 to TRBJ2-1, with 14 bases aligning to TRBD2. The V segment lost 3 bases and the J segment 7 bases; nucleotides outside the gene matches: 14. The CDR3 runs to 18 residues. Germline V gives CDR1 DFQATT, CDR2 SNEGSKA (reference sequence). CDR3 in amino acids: CSASGPRLAGGPRNEQFF. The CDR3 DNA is TGCAGTGCTAGTGGGCCCCGACTAGCGGGAGGGCCTCGGAATGAGCAGTTCTTC.

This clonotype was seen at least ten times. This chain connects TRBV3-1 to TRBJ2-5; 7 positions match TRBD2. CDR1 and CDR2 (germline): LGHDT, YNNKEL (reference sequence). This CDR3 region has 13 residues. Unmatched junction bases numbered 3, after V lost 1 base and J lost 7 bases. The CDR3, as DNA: TGTGCCAGCAGCCAAGCGGGAGGCGGGACCCAGTACTTC. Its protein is CASSQAGGGTQYF.

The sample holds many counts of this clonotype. The chain's CDR3 is CATSSPDQDSYNEQFF. The CDR3 DNA sequence: TGTGCCACCAGTTCCCCGGACCAAGACTCCTACAATGAGCAGTTCTTC. The chain combines TRBV24-1 with TRBJ2-1; D remains ambiguous. CDR3 length: 16 amino acids. Trimming removed 6 bases from V and 0 bases from J, with 14 bases in between. Germline assignment: CDR1 KGHDR and CDR2 SFDVKD.

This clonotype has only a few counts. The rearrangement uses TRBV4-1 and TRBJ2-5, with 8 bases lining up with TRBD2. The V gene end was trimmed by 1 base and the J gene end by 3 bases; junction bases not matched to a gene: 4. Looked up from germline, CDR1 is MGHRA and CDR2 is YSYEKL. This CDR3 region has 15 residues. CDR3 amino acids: CASSQARGGEETQYF. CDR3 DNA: TGCGCCAGCAGCCAAGCCCGGGGGGGGGAAGAGACCCAGTACTTC.

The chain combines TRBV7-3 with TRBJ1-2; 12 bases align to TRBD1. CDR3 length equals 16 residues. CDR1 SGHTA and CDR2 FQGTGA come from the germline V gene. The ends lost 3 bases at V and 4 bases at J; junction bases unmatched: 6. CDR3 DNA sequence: TGTGCCAGCAGCTTCCCGGGGACAGGGGGCTCCTATGGCTACACCTTC. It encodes CASSFPGTGGSYGYTF.

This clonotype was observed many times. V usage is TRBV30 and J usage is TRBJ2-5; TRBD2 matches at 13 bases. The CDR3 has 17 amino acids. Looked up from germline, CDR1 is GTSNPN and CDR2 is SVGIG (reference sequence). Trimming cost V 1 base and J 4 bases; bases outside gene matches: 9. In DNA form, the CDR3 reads TGTGCCTGGAGTGGCAGGACTAGCGGGAGTCGGGGAGAGACCCAGTACTTC. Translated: CAWSGRTSGSRGETQYF.

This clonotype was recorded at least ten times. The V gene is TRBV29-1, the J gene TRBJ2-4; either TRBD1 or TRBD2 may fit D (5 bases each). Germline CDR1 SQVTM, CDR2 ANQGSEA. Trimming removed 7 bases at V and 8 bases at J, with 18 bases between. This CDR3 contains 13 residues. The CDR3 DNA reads TGCAGCGCAAGGGACGGAGGCTCGGACATTCAGTACTTC. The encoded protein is CSARDGGSDIQYF.

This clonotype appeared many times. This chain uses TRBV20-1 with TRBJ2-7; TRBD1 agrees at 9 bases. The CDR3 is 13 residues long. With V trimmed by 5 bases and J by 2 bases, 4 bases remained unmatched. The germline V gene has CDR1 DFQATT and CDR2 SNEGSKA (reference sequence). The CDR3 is CSAGRQGAYEQYF. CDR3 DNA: TGCAGTGCTGGCAGACAGGGGGCCTACGAGCAGTACTTC.